This entry concerns a single T cell receptor (beta chain). These data belong to a study of T-cell reconstitution after alpha-beta-depleted transplantation in children. Germline CDR1 reads DFQATT; CDR2 reads SNEGSKA (reference sequence). The CDR3 contains 13 residues. Trimming took 6 bases from V and 2 from J, leaving 13 bases between them. During its preparation, the TCRbeta library received unique molecular identifiers. MiXCR, run by TCRdb on the PCR reads, gives a single entry per CDR3 protein. Found here are about 610,000 distinct CDR3 sequences, about 10% of them singletons; the top ten hold roughly 4%.

The material was PBMCs from the stem cell graft donor, obtained from the stem cell graft. The source of this sequence is a human donor who donated a stem cell graft to a child with acute myeloid leukemia. The chain carries TRBV20-1 and TRBJ1-2, with D possibly TRBD1 on 5 matching bases. CDR3 nucleotide sequence: TGCAGTGCGGAACGCAGGGAGAACTATGGCTACACCTTC. Protein sequence: CSAERRENYGYTF.